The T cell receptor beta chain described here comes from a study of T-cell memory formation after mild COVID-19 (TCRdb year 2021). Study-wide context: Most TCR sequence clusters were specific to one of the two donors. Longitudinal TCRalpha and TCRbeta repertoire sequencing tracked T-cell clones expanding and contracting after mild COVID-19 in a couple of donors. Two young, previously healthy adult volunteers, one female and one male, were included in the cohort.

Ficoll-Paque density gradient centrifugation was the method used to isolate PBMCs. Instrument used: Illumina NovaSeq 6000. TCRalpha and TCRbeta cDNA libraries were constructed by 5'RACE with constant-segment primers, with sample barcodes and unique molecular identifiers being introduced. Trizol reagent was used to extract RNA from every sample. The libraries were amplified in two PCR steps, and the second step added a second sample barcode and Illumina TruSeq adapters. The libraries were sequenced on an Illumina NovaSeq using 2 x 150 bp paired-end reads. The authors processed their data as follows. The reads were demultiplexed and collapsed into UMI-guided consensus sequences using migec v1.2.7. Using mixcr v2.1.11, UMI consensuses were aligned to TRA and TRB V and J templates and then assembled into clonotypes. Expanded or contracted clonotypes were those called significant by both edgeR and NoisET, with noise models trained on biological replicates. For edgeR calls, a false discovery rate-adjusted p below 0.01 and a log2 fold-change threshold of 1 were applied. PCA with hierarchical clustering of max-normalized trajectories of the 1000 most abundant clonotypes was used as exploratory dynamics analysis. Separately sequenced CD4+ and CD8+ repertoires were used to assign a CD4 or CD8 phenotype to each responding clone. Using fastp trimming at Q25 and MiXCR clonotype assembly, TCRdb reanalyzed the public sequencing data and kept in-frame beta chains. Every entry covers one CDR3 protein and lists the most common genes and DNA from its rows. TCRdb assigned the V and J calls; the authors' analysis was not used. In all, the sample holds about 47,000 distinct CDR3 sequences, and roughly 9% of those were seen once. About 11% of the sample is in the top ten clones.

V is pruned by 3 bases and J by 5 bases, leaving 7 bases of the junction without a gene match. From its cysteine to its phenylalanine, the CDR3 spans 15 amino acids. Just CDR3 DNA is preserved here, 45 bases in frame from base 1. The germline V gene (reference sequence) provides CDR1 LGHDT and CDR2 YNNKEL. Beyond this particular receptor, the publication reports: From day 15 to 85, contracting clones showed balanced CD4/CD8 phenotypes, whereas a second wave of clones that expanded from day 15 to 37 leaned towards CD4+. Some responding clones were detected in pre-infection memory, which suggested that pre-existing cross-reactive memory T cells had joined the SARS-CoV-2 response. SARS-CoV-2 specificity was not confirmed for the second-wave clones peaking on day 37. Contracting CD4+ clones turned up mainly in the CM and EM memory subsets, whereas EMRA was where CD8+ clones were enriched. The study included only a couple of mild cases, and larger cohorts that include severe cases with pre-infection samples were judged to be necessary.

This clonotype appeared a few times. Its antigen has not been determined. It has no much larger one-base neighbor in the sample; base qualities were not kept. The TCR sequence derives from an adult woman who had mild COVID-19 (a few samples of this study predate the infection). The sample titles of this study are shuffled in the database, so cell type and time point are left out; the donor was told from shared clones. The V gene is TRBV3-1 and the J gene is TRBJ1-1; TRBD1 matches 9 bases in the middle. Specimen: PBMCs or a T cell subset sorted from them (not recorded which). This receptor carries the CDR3 CASSHLTGGRTEAFF. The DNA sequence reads TGTGCCAGCAGCCACCTGACAGGGGGGAGAACTGAAGCTTTCTTT.